The clone carrying this T cell receptor (beta chain) was detected ten times or more. Antigen specificity is unknown. J was trimmed by 3 bases and V by 5 bases; bases with no gene match: 9. Germline V gene lookup returns CDR1 DFQATT and CDR2 SNEGSKA (reference sequence). This CDR3 region has 16 residues. One entry per CDR3 protein results from TCRdb running MiXCR on the 5' RACE reads. The data show about 460,000 distinct CDR3 sequences, 5.3% seen once. The data were obtained in a study of CD8 T cells in ankylosing spondylitis. Study outcomes and limitations: Characteristic of ankylosing spondylitis blood, it appeared, was a TCR beta motif comprising about 8 highly homologous variants. Certain motif variants had earlier appeared in reactive arthritis synovial fluid and blood. Disease-linked clones reportedly showed significant enrichment in matched ankylosing spondylitis synovial fluid.

Sequenced material: blood, either unsorted or a sorted T cell fraction (not recorded which). This chain joins TRBV20-1 and TRBJ2-2; 10 bases agree with TRBD1. This receptor was taken from a male donor with ankylosing spondylitis. The CDR3 loop is CSASRTGTGDTGELFF. The CDR3 bases are TGCAGTGCTTCTCGAACCGGGACAGGGGACACCGGGGAGCTGTTTTTT.